The 26 T cell receptor beta chains below were found in one sample sequenced in a study of T cell responses to AZD1222 COVID-19 vaccine. Using immunoSEQ multiplex PCR, the repertoire was profiled, and TCRdb retains in-frame clones only, with some absent. This table has fewer than 120,000 clones, about 94% appearing once. The sequencing used peripheral blood, collected 28 days after the second AZD1222 dose. Source of these receptors: an adult who received the AZD1222 COVID-19 vaccine.

This clone was seen once. V and J are TRBV19 and TRBJ1-4, with D perhaps matching TRBD1 (6 bases). CDR3 length: 13 amino acids. Trimming left V 5 bases short and J 7 bases short, with 11 bases between. Germline V CDR1 and CDR2: LNHDA, SQIVND (reference sequence). The CDR3 reads CASSGGPGEKLFF. The CDR3 nucleotides read TGTGCCAGTAGTGGGGGCCCTGGTGAAAAACTGTTTTTT. The full variable domain, in which reference TRBV19 and TRBJ1-4 provide the parts outside the CDR3, is DGGITQSPKYLFRKEGQNVTLSCEQNLNHDAMYWYRQDPGQGLRLIYYSQIVNDFQKGDIAEGYSVSREKKESFPLTVTSAQKNPTAFYLCASSGGPGEKLFFGSGTQLSVL.

The V and J genes are TRBV4-2 and TRBJ1-1; TRBD1 aligns across 7 bases. After removal of 0 bases from V and 0 bases from J, the junction contained 4 bases not matched to a gene. Germline CDR1 is LGHNA and CDR2 is YNFKEQ. This CDR3 has 16 residues. In DNA form, the CDR3 reads TGTGCCAGCAGCCAAGATACAGGGGAACTGAACACTGAAGCTTTCTTT. This sequence encodes CASSQDTGELNTEAFF.

CDR3 loop: CASSQRPAQSGIQETQYF. The CDR3 nucleotides read TGCGCCAGCAGCCAAAGGCCCGCTCAATCGGGGATCCAAGAGACCCAGTACTTC. The V gene is TRBV4-1, the J gene TRBJ2-5; D may be TRBD2 (5 bases). Germline CDR1 MGHRA, CDR2 YSYEKL. The length of the CDR3 is 18 residues. Trimming shortened V by 2 bases and J by 1 base, and 20 bases separated the two germline ends.

This clone was observed once. V is TRBV12-3 or TRBV12-4 and J is TRBJ1-1; D unclear. This CDR3 is built from 13 residues. V dropped 2 bases and J dropped 5 bases, with 9 bases sitting between them. CDR3 sequence (DNA): TGTGCCAGCAGTTTAAAGGTTTATACTGAAGCTTTCTTT. Amino acids: CASSLKVYTEAFF.

The chain combines TRBV19 with TRBJ2-2; D gene unclear. V was trimmed by 2 bases and J by 5 bases, leaving 9 bases between them. The CDR3 has 14 amino acids. The germline V gene encodes CDR1 LNHDA and CDR2 SQIVND (reference sequence). CDR3 sequence reads: CASSIKISTGELFF. The DNA of the CDR3 is TGTGCCAGTAGTATAAAGATATCGACCGGGGAGCTGTTTTTT. Using reference TRBV19 and TRBJ2-2 for the parts outside the CDR3, the full variable domain is DGGITQSPKYLFRKEGQNVTLSCEQNLNHDAMYWYRQDPGQGLRLIYYSQIVNDFQKGDIAEGYSVSREKKESFPLTVTSAQKNPTAFYLCASSIKISTGELFFGEGSRLTVL.

This clone was seen more than once but under ten times. The V and J genes are TRBV6-5 and TRBJ1-4, with D perhaps matching TRBD1 (5 bases). CDR1 and CDR2 from the germline V gene are MNHEY and SVGAGI. V was trimmed by 2 bases and J by 8 bases, leaving 12 bases between them. The length of the CDR3 is 14 residues. CDR3 coding DNA: TGTGCCAGCAGTTACGGTCGACGGGACGAAAAACTGTTTTTT. This translates into CASSYGRRDEKLFF.

V and J are TRBV20-1 and TRBJ1-2, with unresolved D. The CDR3 spans 14 residues. V was clipped by 3 bases and J by 6 bases, with 17 bases between them. Germline lookup yields CDR1 DFQATT and CDR2 SNEGSKA (reference sequence). The DNA for the CDR3 is TGCAGTGCTAGTTTACGAGAGGGAAGTAATGGCTACACCTTC. Translation gives CSASLREGSNGYTF.

This CDR3 is CASSFPSTGEDDEQYF. CDR3 DNA sequence: TGTGCCAGCAGCTTCCCTTCGACAGGGGAGGACGACGAGCAGTACTTC. The chain joins TRBV7-7 to TRBJ2-7, with TRBD1 matching over 8 bases. V gave up 3 bases and J gave up 5 bases; unmatched junction bases: 12. Germline V lookup: CDR1 SSHAT, CDR2 FNYEAQ (reference sequence). The CDR3 runs 16 residues.

The CDR3 DNA reads TGCGCCAGCAGCTTGGAGTCGGTTAATTCACCCCTCCACTTT. Translated, it gives CASSLESVNSPLHF. This chain connects TRBV5-1 to TRBJ1-6, with unresolved D. V lost 0 bases and J 6 bases, leaving 7 bases between the germline ends. The CDR3 spans 14 residues. Germline V gene lookup returns CDR1 SGHRS and CDR2 YFSETQ. The full variable domain, completed using reference TRBV5-1 and TRBJ1-6, is KAGVTQTPRYLIKTRGQQVTLSCSPISGHRSVSWYQQTPGQGLQFLFEYFSETQRNKGNFPGRFSGRQFSNSRSEMNVSTLELGDSALYLCASSLESVNSPLHFGNGTRLTVT.

The rearrangement links TRBV3-1 (or the pseudogene TRBV3-2) to TRBJ1-6, with 9 positions matching TRBD1. The CDR3 totals 16 residues. Germline loops: CDR1 LGHDT, CDR2 YNNKEL (reference sequence). Trimming cost V 0 bases and J 9 bases; bases outside gene matches: 6. This CDR3 is CASSQEPTGGFSPLHF. CDR3 DNA: TGTGCCAGCAGCCAAGAACCGACAGGGGGATTTTCACCCCTCCACTTT.

For the CDR3, the DNA is TGTGCCAGCATGGCACAGGGGGTAGAGACCCAGTACTTC. Its protein product is CASMAQGVETQYF. V gene TRBV28 combines with J gene TRBJ2-5; TRBD1 matches at 8 bases. V gave up 7 bases and J gave up 4 bases; unmatched junction bases: 5. In germline, CDR1 is MDHEN, CDR2 SYDVKM. The CDR3 runs 13 residues.

The J gene is TRBJ1-2, the V gene TRBV7-9, with 7 positions matching TRBD1. The CDR3 covers 14 residues. Germline V CDR1 and CDR2: SEHNR, FQNEAQ (reference sequence). Trimming removed 1 base from V and 3 bases from J; junction bases left unmatched: 2. This CDR3 is CASSLVGTDYGYTF. The CDR3 DNA reads TGTGCCAGCAGCTTAGTGGGGACAGACTATGGCTACACCTTC.

The chain has TRBV6-5 and TRBJ1-3, with 8 bases aligning to TRBD1. Germline CDR1 MNHEY, CDR2 SVGAGI. With 5 bases clipped from V and 4 bases from J, the junction kept 7 bases outside the gene matches. The length of the CDR3 is 15 residues. The CDR3 nucleotides read TGTGCCAGCAGTCTAGACAGGGGAGAGGGAAACACCATATATTTT. Protein product: CASSLDRGEGNTIYF.

The chain carries TRBV27 and TRBJ1-1, with D maybe TRBD1 (6 bases). CDR3 length: 18 residues. Germline V gene sequence: CDR1 MNHEY, CDR2 SMNVEV (reference sequence). V was clipped by 2 bases and J by 0 bases, with 19 bases between them. The CDR3 loop is CASSLTGPRQDLNTEAFF. The DNA for the CDR3 is TGTGCCAGCAGTTTAACGGGACCAAGACAGGACCTGAACACTGAAGCTTTCTTT.

The rearrangement joins TRBV5-1 to TRBJ2-1, with D uncertain. The CDR3 loop spans 16 amino acids. V lost 0 bases to trimming and J lost 1 base, with 11 bases between them. Per the germline V gene, CDR1 is SGHRS and CDR2 is YFSETQ. The chain's CDR3 is CASSLDPPGSYNEQFF. The CDR3 DNA reads as TGCGCCAGCAGCTTGGATCCCCCCGGGTCCTACAATGAGCAGTTCTTC.

The V and J genes are TRBV5-1 and TRBJ2-1, with 10 bases that match TRBD2. CDR3 length: 15 residues. Trimming cost V 2 bases and J 7 bases; bases outside gene matches: 6. Germline assignment: CDR1 SGHRS and CDR2 YFSETQ. The CDR3 reads CASSLQRGGNNEQFF. The DNA for the CDR3 is TGCGCCAGCAGCTTACAGCGGGGGGGCAATAATGAGCAGTTCTTC.

CDR3 region: CASSQQGRTGELFF. The DNA for the CDR3 is TGTGCCAGCAGCCAACAAGGACGGACCGGGGAGCTGTTTTTT. V gene TRBV3-1 (or the pseudogene TRBV3-2) combines with J gene TRBJ2-2; no reliable D call. Germline V gives CDR1 LGHDT, CDR2 YNNKEL (reference sequence). V was trimmed by 2 bases and J by 5 bases, leaving 9 bases between them. This CDR3 has 14 amino acids.

The genes are TRBV11-2 and TRBJ2-7; D remains ambiguous. Trimming removed 5 bases from V and 5 bases from J, with 13 bases in between. The germline CDR1 and CDR2 sequences are SGHAT and FQNNGV. The CDR3 covers 13 residues. DNA of the CDR3: TGTGCCAGCAGCCCCCACCCGGGCAACGAGCAGTACTTC. Its translation: CASSPHPGNEQYF.

The chain uses TRBV19 and TRBJ1-2, with 7 bases matching TRBD1. The V gene's germline CDR1 is LNHDA and CDR2 SQIVND (reference sequence). V lost 5 bases, J lost 3 bases, and 3 bases stayed unmatched. The CDR3 sequence is 13 residues long. CDR3 sequence reads: CASSRQGDYGYTF. The CDR3 DNA follows: TGTGCCAGTAGTCGGCAGGGGGACTATGGCTACACCTTC.

The V call is TRBV4-1, the J call TRBJ2-3; no definite D call. V shed 2 bases and J shed 1 base, with 10 bases lying between them. The CDR3 length is 15 residues. Germline V gene data show CDR1 as MGHRA and CDR2 as YSYEKL. The CDR3 loop reads CASSQPLGRTDTQYF. The CDR3 DNA reads TGCGCCAGCAGCCAACCTCTCGGGCGCACAGATACGCAGTATTTT.

The rearrangement uses TRBV9 and TRBJ2-6, with TRBD2 matching over 8 bases. The CDR3 runs 18 residues. Germline V CDR1 and CDR2: SGDLS, YYNGEE. The junction had 8 bases not matched to a gene; V was cut back by 3 bases and J by 0 bases. The CDR3 reads CASSGGLATFSGANVLTF. DNA for the CDR3: TGTGCCAGCAGCGGCGGACTAGCTACCTTCTCTGGGGCCAACGTCCTGACTTTC.

The chain is built from TRBV4-2 and TRBJ1-1; 9 bases map to TRBD1. This CDR3 contains 14 residues. V was pared by 3 bases and J by 14 bases, with 13 bases of the junction left unmatched. The germline gives CDR1 LGHNA, CDR2 YNFKEQ. CDR3 DNA sequence: TGTGCCAGCAGCCAGGCCGGACAGGGGATAAGGGCATTCTTT. Its translation: CASSQAGQGIRAFF.

As concerns this clone: The same CDR3 is also encoded by other DNA sequences in this sample. The chain has TRBV29-1 and TRBJ2-7, with unresolved D. CDR3 length: 11 residues. Germline-derived CDR1 and CDR2 are SQVTM and ANQGSEA. Trimming took 6 bases from V and 7 from J, leaving 13 bases between them. The chain's CDR3 is CSVGTGNEQYF. The CDR3 nucleotides read TGCAGCGTGGGCACTGGCAATGAGCAGTACTTC.

This chain links TRBV7-9 with TRBJ2-2, with unresolved D. Trimming shortened V by 5 bases and J by 0 bases, and 10 bases separated the two germline ends. The V gene's germline CDR1 is SEHNR and CDR2 FQNEAQ (reference sequence). The CDR3 sequence is 15 residues long. CDR3 region: CASSPGRTNTGELFF. CDR3 nucleotide sequence: TGTGCCAGCAGCCCCGGACGGACGAACACCGGGGAGCTGTTTTTT.

This clone was seen only a few times. This rearrangement joins TRBV7-9 to TRBJ2-1; the D gene is possibly TRBD2 (5 bases). CDR1 and CDR2 from the germline V gene are SEHNR and FQNEAQ (reference sequence). The CDR3 has 14 residues. The V gene lost 5 bases and the J gene lost 6 bases, with 14 bases spanning the gap. CDR3 sequence: CASSLLVPSNEQFF. The CDR3 nucleotides read TGTGCCAGCAGCCTACTAGTCCCTAGCAATGAGCAGTTCTTC.

CDR3 region: CASSFRQGAGYEQYF. As DNA, the CDR3 is TGCGCCAGCAGCTTCCGACAGGGCGCCGGCTACGAGCAGTACTTC. The chain has TRBV5-1 and TRBJ2-7; 7 bases line up with TRBD1. The V gene end was trimmed by 2 bases and the J gene end by 3 bases; junction bases not matched to a gene: 8. The CDR3 loop spans 15 amino acids. The germline V gene has CDR1 SGHRS and CDR2 YFSETQ. Drawing the rest from reference TRBV5-1 and TRBJ2-7, the complete variable domain is KAGVTQTPRYLIKTRGQQVTLSCSPISGHRSVSWYQQTPGQGLQFLFEYFSETQRNKGNFPGRFSGRQFSNSRSEMNVSTLELGDSALYLCASSFRQGAGYEQYFGPGTRLTVT.